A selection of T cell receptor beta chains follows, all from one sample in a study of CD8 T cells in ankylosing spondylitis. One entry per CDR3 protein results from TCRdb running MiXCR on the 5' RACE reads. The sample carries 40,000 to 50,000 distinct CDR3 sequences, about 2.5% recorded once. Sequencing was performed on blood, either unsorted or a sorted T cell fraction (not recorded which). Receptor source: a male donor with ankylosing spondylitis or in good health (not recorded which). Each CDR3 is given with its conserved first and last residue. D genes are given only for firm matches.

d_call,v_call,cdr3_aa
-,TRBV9,CASSVAGAGYEQYF
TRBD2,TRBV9,CASSVESGGRETQYF
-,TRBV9,CASSVSLGGDTQYF
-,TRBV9,CASSVDGSRGEKLFF
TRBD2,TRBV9,CASSVEGLAQSEQYF
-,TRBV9,CASGPLEVSYEQYF
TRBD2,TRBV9,CASSVSGSVQNIQYF
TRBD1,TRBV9,CASSLGQGAITGELFF
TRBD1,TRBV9,CASSPMGQINSPLHF
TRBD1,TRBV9,CASSVGTGFSYEQYF